The 19 T cell receptor beta chains presented below share a single source sample, sequenced in a study of T cells and Merkel cell carcinoma outcomes. The assay was immunoSEQ multiplex PCR, and TCRdb's table has in-frame clones only and misses some. The repertoire holds roughly 14,000 clones, 80% to 90% seen once, with around 8% in the top ten. Sequenced: tumor tissue from Merkel cell carcinoma. Receptors were obtained from a human donor with Merkel cell carcinoma.

As regards this clone: Mismatch with germline at one junction end may stem from a read error. The chain links TRBV12-5 to TRBJ2-2; 11 bases are shared with TRBD1. CDR3 length: 16 amino acids. Germline V lookup: CDR1 LGHNT, CDR2 FRNRAP. This chain's CDR3 is CASDLGQGVGTGELFF. Written as DNA, the CDR3 is TGTGCTAGTGATTTGGGACAGGGGGTCGGCACCGGGGAGCTGTTTTTT. Complete variable domain (other parts from reference TRBV12-5 and TRBJ2-2): DARVTQTPRHKVTEMGQEVTMRCQPILGHNTVFWYRQTMMQGLELLAYFRNRAPLDDSGMPKDRFSAEMPDATLATLKIQPSEPRDSAVYFCASDLGQGVGTGELFFGEGSRLTVL.

This chain uses TRBV5-1 with TRBJ2-2, with D hard to call. There are 14 residues in the CDR3. The germline CDR1 and CDR2 sequences are SGHRS and YFSETQ. V dropped 6 bases and J dropped 6 bases, with 15 bases sitting between them. CDR3 coding DNA: TGCGCCAGCACCTCCACCTCAGAGGCCGGGGAGCTGTTTTTT. Its translation: CASTSTSEAGELFF.

This rearrangement joins TRBV30 to TRBJ1-5; D gene uncertain. From germline, CDR1 is GTSNPN and CDR2 SVGIG (reference sequence). There are 13 residues in the CDR3. The germline V and J ends were trimmed by 2 bases and 2 bases, with 7 bases remaining between them. CDR3 loop: CAWSTDRNQPQHF. CDR3 DNA: TGTGCCTGGAGTACGGATCGCAATCAGCCCCAGCATTTT.

Written as DNA, the CDR3 is TGTGCCAGCAGGGGAAGGTCTCATCAGCCCCAGCATTTT. This gives the protein CASRGRSHQPQHF. This chain joins TRBV28 and TRBJ1-5; D remains ambiguous. Germline CDR1 is MDHEN and CDR2 is SYDVKM. Trimming pared 6 bases from V and 5 bases from J, leaving 11 bases between. CDR3 length equals 13 residues.

This chain connects TRBV28 to TRBJ2-1; 8 bases are shared with TRBD1. Trimming cost V 6 bases and J 6 bases; bases outside gene matches: 7. Germline values: CDR1 MDHEN, CDR2 SYDVKM. This CDR3 comprises 14 residues. The CDR3 coding sequence is TGTGCCAGCAGACGGACAGGGACGGTCAATGAGCAGTTCTTC. Protein: CASRRTGTVNEQFF.

The chain carries TRBV6-5 and TRBJ1-2; no definite D call. Germline V gene sequence: CDR1 MNHEY, CDR2 SVGAGI. Trimming pared 5 bases from V and 5 bases from J, leaving 12 bases between. This CDR3 has 13 amino acids. The CDR3 loop reads CASSRPTGYGYTF. The CDR3 DNA reads TGTGCCAGCAGTCGTCCAACGGGTTATGGCTACACCTTC.

Only one count was recorded for this clone. The chain recombines TRBV28 with TRBJ1-5; D remains unclear. CDR3 size: 12 residues. In germline, CDR1 is MDHEN, CDR2 SYDVKM. V lost 3 bases to trimming and J lost 7 bases, with 7 bases between them. The CDR3 reads CASSFHKQPQHF. CDR3 nucleotide sequence: TGTGCCAGCAGTTTCCACAAGCAGCCCCAGCATTTT.

J is TRBJ1-5 and V is TRBV10-2, with no clear D. V gave up 3 bases and J gave up 0 bases, with 6 bases separating them. The CDR3 loop spans 14 amino acids. CDR1 is WSHSY and CDR2 is SAAADI in the germline V gene. CDR3 coding DNA: TGCGCCAGCAGTGACGCACCTAGCAATCAGCCCCAGCATTTT. Translating it yields CASSDAPSNQPQHF.

The V gene is TRBV5-1, the J gene TRBJ2-3; D is unresolved. The CDR3 covers 16 residues. CDR1 and CDR2 (germline): SGHRS, YFSETQ. Trimming cost V 0 bases and J 4 bases, with 15 bases left between them. CDR3 sequence reads: CASSLAGLSTADTQYF. CDR3 nucleotides: TGCGCCAGCAGCTTGGCCGGGCTCTCCACCGCAGATACGCAGTATTTT. Complete variable domain (other parts from reference TRBV5-1 and TRBJ2-3): KAGVTQTPRYLIKTRGQQVTLSCSPISGHRSVSWYQQTPGQGLQFLFEYFSETQRNKGNFPGRFSGRQFSNSRSEMNVSTLELGDSALYLCASSLAGLSTADTQYFGPGTRLTVL.

V gene TRBV7-9 combines with J gene TRBJ2-2, with 10 bases matching TRBD2. The V gene end was trimmed by 5 bases and the J gene end by 5 bases; junction bases not matched to a gene: 11. Germline V gives CDR1 SEHNR, CDR2 FQNEAQ (reference sequence). The CDR3 is 17 amino acids. This CDR3 reads CASSVSALAGVTGELFF. The CDR3 region has the DNA TGTGCCAGCAGCGTAAGCGCCCTAGCGGGGGTTACCGGGGAGCTGTTTTTT.

This sequence joins TRBV28 and TRBJ2-2; 14 nucleotides match TRBD2. The CDR3 consists of 16 residues. Trimming took 10 bases from V and 5 from J; bases not matched to a gene: 9. CDR1 is MDHEN, CDR2 SYDVKM, per germline. The CDR3 DNA reads TGTGCCACAGCGGGACTAGCGGGAGACGGTACCGGGGAGCTGTTTTTT. Translation: CATAGLAGDGTGELFF. The full variable domain, completed using reference TRBV28 and TRBJ2-2, is DVKVTQSSRYLVKRTGEKVFLECVQDMDHENMFWYRQDPGLGLRLIYFSYDVKMKEKGDIPEGYSVSREKKERFSLILESASTNQTSMYLCATAGLAGDGTGELFFGEGSRLTVL.

The CDR3 coding sequence is TGTGCCAGCACCGCCACCCCCGAAGAGACCCAGTACTTC. Its protein is CASTATPEETQYF. This sequence joins TRBV27 and TRBJ2-5; D is ambiguous. CDR3 length: 13 amino acids. The V end lost 7 bases, the J end lost 3 bases, and 12 bases lay between the germline ends. Looked up from germline, CDR1 is MNHEY and CDR2 is SMNVEV (reference sequence).

The chain carries TRBV5-4 and TRBJ2-3; 7 bases fit TRBD2. CDR3 length: 15 residues. Unmatched junction bases numbered 11, after V lost 4 bases and J lost 6 bases. Germline V gene lookup returns CDR1 SGHNT and CDR2 YYREEE (reference sequence). CDR3 protein: CASSRGVLSFDTQYF. The CDR3 nucleotides read TGTGCCAGCAGCCGGGGGGTACTAAGTTTCGATACGCAGTATTTT.

This clone was observed a few times. The chain has TRBV5-1 and TRBJ1-3, with 9 bases matching TRBD1. Germline V CDR1 and CDR2: SGHRS, YFSETQ. The V gene end was trimmed by 4 bases and the J gene end by 4 bases; junction bases not matched to a gene: 3. The CDR3 runs 14 residues. The CDR3 DNA sequence: TGCGCCAGCAGCGGGACAGGGTACGGAAACACCATATATTTT. Translated, it gives CASSGTGYGNTIYF.

V is TRBV18 and J is TRBJ1-1; TRBD1 aligns across 7 bases. This CDR3 has 14 amino acids. V lost 0 bases, J lost 10 bases, and 8 bases stayed unmatched. CDR1 KGHSH and CDR2 LQKENI come from the germline V gene. CDR3 residues: CASSPPTGVWRAFF. The CDR3 DNA reads as TGTGCCAGCTCACCACCAACAGGGGTGTGGAGAGCTTTCTTT.

This clone was seen a few times. The chain is built from TRBV6-5 and TRBJ2-1; possible D gene TRBD2, 5 bases. This CDR3 has 13 amino acids. Germline CDR1 MNHEY, CDR2 SVGAGI. V lost 2 bases to trimming and J lost 5 bases, with 7 bases between them. The CDR3 nucleotides are TGTGCCAGCAGTTACGGGAGAGACAATGAGCAGTTCTTC. Translated, it gives CASSYGRDNEQFF.

CDR3 loop: CATSRDVPLSYEQYF. The CDR3, as DNA: TGTGCCACCAGCAGAGATGTTCCCCTCTCCTACGAGCAGTACTTC. The chain carries TRBV15 and TRBJ2-7, with unresolved D. Between the trimmed V and J ends, which lost 0 bases and 0 bases, there was a span of 9 bases. CDR1 LNHNV and CDR2 YYDKDF come from the germline V gene (reference sequence). CDR3 length: 15 amino acids.

V and J are TRBV25-1 and TRBJ2-1; TRBD1 aligns across 8 bases. With V trimmed by 4 bases and J by 6 bases, 2 bases remained unmatched. This CDR3 has 13 residues. The germline V gene encodes CDR1 MGHDK and CDR2 SYGVNS. The CDR3 loop is CASSGTGTNEQFF. CDR3 DNA: TGTGCCAGCAGTGGGACAGGGACCAATGAGCAGTTCTTC.

The CDR3 loop reads CASSPGTSGGNEQFF. CDR3 nucleotides: TGCGCCAGCAGCCCCGGGACTAGCGGGGGCAATGAGCAGTTCTTC. This chain joins TRBV5-1 and TRBJ2-1; 14 bases match TRBD2. Germline V gene lookup returns CDR1 SGHRS and CDR2 YFSETQ. CDR3 size: 15 residues. The junction had 3 bases not matched to a gene; V was cut back by 4 bases and J by 6 bases.